This passage covers 29 T cell receptor beta chains from one sample sequenced in a study of T cells in Graves' hyperthyroidism and ophthalmopathy. Authors of the study amplified TCR beta CDR3 regions from RNA transcripts. Using the HTBI primer set, a first-round RT-PCR was run on the TCR CDR3. TCRdb fed the multiplex PCR reads into MiXCR, producing one record per CDR3 protein. The sample includes about 640,000 distinct CDR3 sequences, less than 25% of them seen just once. The sample consisted of blood. Receptor source: a man aged 25 to 40 with Graves' ophthalmopathy.

This clonotype came up many times. The CDR3 DNA is TGTGCCAGCACCGCCCCACTACAAGAGACCCAGTACTTC. The encoded protein is CASTAPLQETQYF. The rearrangement joins TRBV3-1 to TRBJ2-5; D uncertain. V lost 7 bases to trimming and J lost 2 bases, with 11 bases between them. Germline CDR1 reads LGHDT; CDR2 reads YNNKEL (reference sequence). This CDR3 has 13 residues.

The J gene is TRBJ2-1, the V gene TRBV5-1, with 7 bases fitting TRBD2. This CDR3 spans 15 amino acids. V shed 6 bases, J shed 0 bases, and the junction held 6 bases outside the gene matches. The V gene's germline CDR1 is SGHRS and CDR2 YFSETQ. The CDR3 DNA is TGCGCCAGCACCGCTAGCGGTCCCTCCTACAATGAGCAGTTCTTC. This translates into CASTASGPSYNEQFF.

The table lists this clonotype with many counts. The chain carries TRBV5-1 and TRBJ2-2; perhaps TRBD2 as D (6 bases). CDR3 length: 16 residues. Germline values: CDR1 SGHRS, CDR2 YFSETQ. Trimming pared 5 bases from V and 4 bases from J, leaving 18 bases between. DNA of the CDR3: TGCGCCAGCAGAATAACTCGGGACTTCCTCACCGGGGAGCTGTTTTTT. Translating gives CASRITRDFLTGELFF.

The genes are TRBV6-1 and TRBJ2-1, with D unresolved. V dropped 2 bases and J dropped 2 bases, with 13 bases sitting between them. CDR1 and CDR2 from the germline V gene are MNHNS and SASEGT. The CDR3 covers 16 residues. CDR3 in amino acids: CASSEYDAPPYNEQFF. CDR3 sequence (DNA): TGTGCCAGCAGTGAATACGACGCCCCACCCTACAATGAGCAGTTCTTC.

As DNA, the CDR3 is TGCGCCAGCAGCCGGGGGGGGTCAGGGGCCTACGAGCAGTACTTC. This encodes CASSRGGSGAYEQYF. This chain uses TRBV4-3 with TRBJ2-7; tentative D call: TRBD2 (7 bases). This CDR3 has 15 amino acids. CDR1 and CDR2 (germline): LGHNA, YSLEER. V was cut by 4 bases and J by 2 bases, with 15 bases left in between.

This clonotype was detected many times. The CDR3 sequence is CSARDTSSSYEQYF. Written as DNA, the CDR3 is TGCAGTGCTAGAGATACATCTAGCTCCTACGAGCAGTACTTC. The V call is TRBV20-1, the J call TRBJ2-7; D gene ambiguous. This CDR3 region has 14 residues. Looked up from germline, CDR1 is DFQATT and CDR2 is SNEGSKA (reference sequence). Deletions cut 0 bases from V and 0 bases from J, with 9 bases between.

This clonotype was seen more than once but under ten times. V usage is TRBV6-1 and J usage is TRBJ2-7; 8 bases line up with TRBD1. The CDR3 has 14 amino acids. The V and J ends lost 5 bases and 6 bases, in that order; junction bases with no gene match: 9. Germline V gene sequence: CDR1 MNHNS, CDR2 SASEGT. This chain's CDR3 is CASSYGDRTAEQYF. CDR3 coding DNA: TGTGCCAGCAGTTATGGGGACAGGACCGCCGAGCAGTACTTC.

The chain is built from TRBV12-3 or TRBV12-4 and TRBJ1-2, with D possibly TRBD1 on 6 matching bases. The CDR3 spans 14 residues. Trimming cost V 4 bases and J 4 bases, with 13 bases left between them. CDR3 sequence (DNA): TGTGCCAGCAGTTCGTCGGGACAACTCTATGGCTACACCTTC. It yields the protein CASSSSGQLYGYTF.

This clonotype has more than one count but fewer than ten. The J gene is TRBJ2-6, the V gene TRBV19; 11 bases line up with TRBD1. The CDR3 extends over 17 amino acids. V trimming: 4 bases; J trimming: 1 base; junction bases outside the gene matches: 3. Germline CDR1 and CDR2: LNHDA and SQIVND (reference sequence). The CDR3 nucleotides are TGTGCCAGTAGTACCGGACAGGGGGCTTCTGGGGCCAACGTCCTGACTTTC. Translated: CASSTGQGASGANVLTF.

This clonotype came up many times. J is TRBJ1-1 and V is TRBV4-1; D not certain. The V gene's germline CDR1 is MGHRA and CDR2 YSYEKL. The CDR3 has 16 amino acids. V gave up 0 bases and J gave up 0 bases, with 11 bases separating them. The DNA for the CDR3 is TGCGCCAGCAGCCAAGAGAGGAACAGAGTGAACACTGAAGCTTTCTTT. The encoded protein is CASSQERNRVNTEAFF.

J is TRBJ1-2 and V is TRBV29-1, with 8 bases matching TRBD1. V shed 4 bases and J 1 base; nucleotides not matched to a gene: 5. Germline V gene data show CDR1 as SQVTM and CDR2 as ANQGSEA. The CDR3 length is 14 residues. CDR3 coding DNA: TGCAGCGTTGGGGCAGGGGGCAATAACTATGGCTACACCTTC. Its translation: CSVGAGGNNYGYTF.

The chain carries TRBV27 and TRBJ1-5; tentative D call: TRBD1 (6 bases). V lost 5 bases to trimming and J lost 3 bases, with 11 bases between them. Germline-derived CDR1 and CDR2 are MNHEY and SMNVEV (reference sequence). This CDR3 is built from 14 residues. In nucleotides, the CDR3 is TGTGCCAGCAGTGCCCAGGGGACCAATCAGCCCCAGCATTTT. Its translation: CASSAQGTNQPQHF.

There are many counts of this clonotype. This chain links TRBV2 with TRBJ2-3, with 16 bases identical to TRBD2. This CDR3 is 18 amino acids long. V dropped 5 bases and J dropped 4; count of bases not matched to a gene: 9. Germline V lookup: CDR1 SNHLY, CDR2 FYNNEI. DNA of the CDR3: TGTGCCAGCAGTTTCATACCGGGACTAGCGGGAGGGGCAGATACGCAGTATTTT. Translating gives CASSFIPGLAGGADTQYF.

This clonotype was found once. The chain combines TRBV9 with TRBJ1-4, with 7 bases fitting TRBD1. Trimming cost V 4 bases and J 1 base; bases outside gene matches: 4. Germline assignment: CDR1 SGDLS and CDR2 YYNGEE. This CDR3 has 15 amino acids. This CDR3 is CASSPRGLTNEKLFF. CDR3 sequence (DNA): TGTGCCAGCAGCCCGAGGGGGCTAACTAATGAAAAACTGTTTTTT.

In this sample, this clonotype turned up many times. This rearrangement joins TRBV24-1 to TRBJ1-1, with a tentative D call TRBD1 (5 bases). The germline gives CDR1 KGHDR, CDR2 SFDVKD. CDR3 size: 13 residues. V lost 3 bases and J lost 6, with 10 bases in between. The CDR3 protein is CATSDARGAEAFF. The CDR3 nucleotides are TGTGCCACCAGTGATGCCCGGGGGGCTGAAGCTTTCTTT.

This clonotype appeared a few times. This chain links TRBV19 with TRBJ1-4; maybe TRBD1 (6 bases). The CDR3 has 14 amino acids. Deletions cut 5 bases from V and 10 bases from J, with 17 bases between. Germline lookup yields CDR1 LNHDA and CDR2 SQIVND (reference sequence). The CDR3 region has the DNA TGTGCCAGTAGTGAAAGCCGGGGGGCGGGAAAACTGTTTTTT. It yields the protein CASSESRGAGKLFF. Supplemented by reference TRBV19 and TRBJ1-4, the full variable domain reads DGGITQSPKYLFRKEGQNVTLSCEQNLNHDAMYWYRQDPGQGLRLIYYSQIVNDFQKGDIAEGYSVSREKKESFPLTVTSAQKNPTAFYLCASSESRGAGKLFFGSGTQLSVL.

This clonotype has at least ten counts. This sequence joins TRBV2 and TRBJ1-6; weak D call: TRBD1 (6 bases). Germline-derived CDR1 and CDR2 are SNHLY and FYNNEI. Trimming stripped 5 bases from V and 10 bases from J, with 18 bases between. The CDR3 runs 15 residues. CDR3 loop: CASSRNREGRSPLHF. CDR3 sequence (DNA): TGTGCCAGCAGTCGAAACAGGGAGGGGCGATCACCCCTCCACTTT.

The chain carries TRBV7-9 and TRBJ2-1; 9 positions agree with TRBD1. CDR1 and CDR2 (germline): SEHNR, FQNEAQ (reference sequence). With 1 base clipped from V and 5 bases from J, the junction kept 6 bases outside the gene matches. The CDR3 totals 16 residues. CDR3 sequence reads: CASSLVPGQGDNEQFF. DNA of the CDR3: TGTGCCAGCAGCTTAGTACCGGGACAGGGAGACAATGAGCAGTTCTTC. The variable domain in full, with the rest retrieved from reference TRBV7-9 and TRBJ2-1, is DTGVSQNPRHKITKRGQNVTFRCDPISEHNRLYWYRQTLGQGPEFLTYFQNEAQLEKSRLLSDRFSAERPKGSFSTLEIQRTEQGDSAMYLCASSLVPGQGDNEQFFGPGTRLTVL.

This chain joins TRBV6-6 and TRBJ1-5, with no clear D. Germline loops: CDR1 MNHNY, CDR2 SVGAGI (reference sequence). V lost 0 bases, J lost 1 base, and 10 bases lay in between. The CDR3 has 16 amino acids. CDR3 loop: CASSYSIGQSNQPQHF. The CDR3 DNA sequence: TGTGCCAGCAGTTACTCGATTGGGCAGAGCAATCAGCCCCAGCATTTT.

This clonotype showed up many times. The V and J genes are TRBV11-2 and TRBJ2-7, with 8 bases identical to TRBD2. The CDR3 covers 16 residues. Germline CDR1 is SGHAT and CDR2 is FQNNGV. The V and J ends lost 1 base and 7 bases, in that order; junction bases with no gene match: 12. In nucleotides, the CDR3 is TGTGCCAGCAGCTTAGGATCGGGAGGGAGTGTACGTGAGCAGTACTTC. Protein: CASSLGSGGSVREQYF.

This clonotype has at least ten counts. This chain links TRBV3-1 with TRBJ1-2; unclear D gene. Deletions cut 0 bases from V and 0 bases from J, with 14 bases between. The CDR3 sequence is 17 residues long. Per germline, CDR1 LGHDT and CDR2 YNNKEL (reference sequence). The CDR3 nucleotides are TGTGCCAGCAGCCAAGATTTGGCAGAACCCACTAACTATGGCTACACCTTC. It translates to CASSQDLAEPTNYGYTF.

This clonotype has only a few counts. The chain combines TRBV6-5 with TRBJ2-2, with 8 bases aligning to TRBD1. V shed 2 bases and J 1 base; nucleotides not matched to a gene: 6. In germline, CDR1 is MNHEY, CDR2 SVGAGI. This CDR3 is 17 amino acids long. CDR3 sequence (DNA): TGTGCCAGCAGTTACATCCCAGGGGGCATGAACACCGGGGAGCTGTTTTTT. Encoded protein: CASSYIPGGMNTGELFF.

This clonotype was recorded many times. This CDR3 reads CASSGREFSFF. In DNA form, the CDR3 reads TGTGCCAGCAGTGGCAGGGAGTTTTCGTTCTTC. The chain uses TRBV2 and TRBJ2-1, with D possibly called TRBD1 or TRBD2 (5 bases each). The length of the CDR3 is 11 residues. CDR1 and CDR2 (germline): SNHLY, FYNNEI. V was clipped by 4 bases and J by 15 bases, with 13 bases between them.

This clonotype was counted between two and nine times. The V call is TRBV4-1, the J call TRBJ2-3, with no clear D. The length of the CDR3 is 14 residues. Germline CDR1 and CDR2: MGHRA and YSYEKL. V shed 3 bases and J shed 4 bases, with 11 bases lying between them. CDR3 in amino acids: CASSHRNWSDTQYF. DNA of the CDR3: TGCGCCAGCAGCCACAGGAATTGGTCAGATACGCAGTATTTT.

V and J are TRBV4-1 and TRBJ1-1; 10 nucleotides agree with TRBD1. The CDR3 is 15 amino acids. With 4 bases clipped from V and 6 bases from J, the junction kept 8 bases outside the gene matches. Germline V CDR1 and CDR2: MGHRA, YSYEKL. CDR3 nucleotides: TGCGCCAGCAGCCCTCGACAGGGGGCAAGCGCTGAAGCTTTCTTT. It translates to CASSPRQGASAEAFF.

The chain couples TRBV28 to TRBJ2-5, with 8 bases fitting TRBD2. The CDR3 has 16 amino acids. Germline V lookup: CDR1 MDHEN, CDR2 SYDVKM. V shed 5 bases, J shed 1 base, and the junction held 9 bases outside the gene matches. CDR3 amino acids: CASSTSGTGSQETQYF. The CDR3 nucleotides are TGTGCCAGCAGTACTAGCGGAACCGGCTCCCAAGAGACCCAGTACTTC.

The chain recombines TRBV6-5 with TRBJ1-6, with TRBD1 as a possible D gene (5 bases). This CDR3 has 16 residues. Germline CDR1 reads MNHEY; CDR2 reads SVGAGI. Deletions cut 4 bases from V and 1 base from J, with 11 bases between. DNA of the CDR3: TGTGCCAGCAGTTTTAGGGGCGATTCCTATAATTCACCCCTCCACTTT. This sequence encodes CASSFRGDSYNSPLHF.

This clonotype was counted a few times. V usage is TRBV28 and J usage is TRBJ2-5; possibly TRBD1 for D (6 bases). CDR3 size: 17 residues. Trimming shortened V by 7 bases and J by 5 bases, and 26 bases separated the two germline ends. Germline-derived CDR1 and CDR2 are MDHEN and SYDVKM. CDR3 in amino acids: CASTQFLTTGRRETQYF. In nucleotides, the CDR3 is TGTGCCAGCACTCAATTTCTGACCACAGGGCGTCGGGAGACCCAGTACTTC.

This clonotype has only a few counts. V and J are TRBV12-3 or TRBV12-4 and TRBJ2-7, with 8 positions matching TRBD2. V lost 8 bases and J lost 2; bases outside the gene matches: 5. There are 13 residues in the CDR3. Written as DNA, the CDR3 is TGTGCCAGCGGAATAGCGGGAACCTACGAGCAGTACTTC. It specifies CASGIAGTYEQYF.